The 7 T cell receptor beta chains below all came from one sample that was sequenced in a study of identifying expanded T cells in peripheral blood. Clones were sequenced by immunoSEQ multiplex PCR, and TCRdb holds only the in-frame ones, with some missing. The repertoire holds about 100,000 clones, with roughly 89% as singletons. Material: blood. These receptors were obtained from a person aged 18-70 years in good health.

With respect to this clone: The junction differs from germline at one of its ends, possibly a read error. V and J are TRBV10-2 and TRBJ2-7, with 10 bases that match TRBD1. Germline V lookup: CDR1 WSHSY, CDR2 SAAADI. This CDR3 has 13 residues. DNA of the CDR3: TGCGCCAGCAGTGAGGGTTTGTGGGACAGGGGTAGCTTC. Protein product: CASSEGLWDRGSF.

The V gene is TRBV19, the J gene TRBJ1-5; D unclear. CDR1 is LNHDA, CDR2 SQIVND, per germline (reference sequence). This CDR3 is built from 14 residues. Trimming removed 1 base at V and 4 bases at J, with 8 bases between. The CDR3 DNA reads TGTGCCAGTAGTATAGGGGCCCTAAATCAGCCCCAGCATTTT. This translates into CASSIGALNQPQHF.

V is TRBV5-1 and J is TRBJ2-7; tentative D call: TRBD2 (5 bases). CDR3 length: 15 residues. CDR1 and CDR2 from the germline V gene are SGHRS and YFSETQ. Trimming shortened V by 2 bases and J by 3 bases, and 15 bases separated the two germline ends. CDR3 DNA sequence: TGCGCCAGCAGCTTAAGCGGCAGCCCCATCTACGAGCAGTACTTC. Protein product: CASSLSGSPIYEQYF.

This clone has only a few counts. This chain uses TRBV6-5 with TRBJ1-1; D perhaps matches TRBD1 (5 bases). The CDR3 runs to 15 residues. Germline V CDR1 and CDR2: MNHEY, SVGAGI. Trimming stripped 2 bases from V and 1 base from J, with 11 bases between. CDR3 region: CASSYDPGRNTEAFF. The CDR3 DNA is TGTGCCAGCAGTTACGACCCGGGGCGGAACACTGAAGCTTTCTTT.

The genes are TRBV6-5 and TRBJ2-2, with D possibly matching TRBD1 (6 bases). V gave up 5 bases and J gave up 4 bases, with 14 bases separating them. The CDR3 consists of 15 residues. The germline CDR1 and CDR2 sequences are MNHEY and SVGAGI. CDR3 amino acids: CASSPRTDSTGELFF. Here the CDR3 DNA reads TGTGCCAGCAGTCCACGGACAGATTCCACCGGGGAGCTGTTTTTT.

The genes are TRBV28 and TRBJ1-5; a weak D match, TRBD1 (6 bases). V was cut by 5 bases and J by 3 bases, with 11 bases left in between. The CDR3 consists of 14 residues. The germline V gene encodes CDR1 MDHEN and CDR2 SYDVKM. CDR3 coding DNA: TGTGCCAGCAGTCCCGGACAGAACAATCAGCCCCAGCATTTT. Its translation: CASSPGQNNQPQHF.

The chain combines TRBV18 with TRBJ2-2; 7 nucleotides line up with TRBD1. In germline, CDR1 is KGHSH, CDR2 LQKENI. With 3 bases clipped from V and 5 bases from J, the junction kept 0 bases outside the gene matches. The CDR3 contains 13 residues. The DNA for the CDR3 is TGTGCCAGCTCACCGACAGGGACCGGGGAGCTGTTTTTT. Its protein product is CASSPTGTGELFF.